This is a list of T cell receptor beta chains from one sample in a study of blood T cell repertoires in COVID-19. Sequenced by immunoSEQ multiplex PCR; TCRdb stores in-frame clones only, minus some. Among 100,000 to 130,000 clones listed, around nine tenths were seen once. Sample: peripheral blood. Every receptor here comes from a woman in her 30s with acute or convalescent COVID-19. The CDR3 runs from the conserved cysteine through the conserved F or W. A D gene is named only where the DNA matches it firmly. Clone size is not always given. Where it is, it says once, few, many or a class for expanded clones.

>TRBJ2-7|NA|TRBV6-2/TRBV6-3|NA
TGTGCCAGCAGTTACGACAACTCCTACGAGCAGTACTTC
CASSYDNSYEQYF
>TRBJ1-5|NA|TRBV18|few
TGTGCCAGCTCACCGGGCCAAAATCAGCCCCAGCATTTT
CASSPGQNQPQHF
>TRBJ1-6|TRBD1|TRBV7-6|once
TGTGCCAGCAGCTTAGCGGACAGGGGGCCTTCACCCCTCCACTTT
CASSLADRGPSPLHF
>TRBJ1-1|TRBD1|TRBV6-5|NA
TGTGCCAGCAGTAATCGACAGGGTAACACTGAAGCTTTCTTT
CASSNRQGNTEAFF
>TRBJ2-7|NA|TRBV11-2|NA
TGTGCCAGCAGCTTAGATCGCCGGAGGGCGGAGGATTTTTACGAGCAGTACTTC
CASSLDRRRAEDFYEQYF
>TRBJ1-5|TRBD1|TRBV5-1|NA
TGCGCCAGCAGCCCAGGGACAGGCAATCAGCCCCAGCATTTT
CASSPGTGNQPQHF
>TRBJ1-4|NA|TRBV6-5|NA
TGTGCCAGCAGTTATGAGGGTCCGACTAATGAAAAACTGTTTTTT
CASSYEGPTNEKLFF
>TRBJ2-7|NA|TRBV19|once
TGTGCCAGTAGTATAGGTGCAGGGTCCTCCTACGAGCAGTACTTC
CASSIGAGSSYEQYF
>TRBJ2-7|TRBD2|TRBV2|NA
TGTGCCAGCAGTGACGGGACTAGCGGGGGGGCGGAACACTTC
CASSDGTSGGAEHF
>TRBJ2-3|NA|TRBV7-2|few
TGTGCCAGCAGCTGGGGGCGCCCCGGAACAGATACGCAGTATTTT
CASSWGRPGTDTQYF
>TRBJ2-2|NA|TRBV7-2|NA
TGTGCCAGCAGCTCGAGACAGGCCGGGGAGCTGTTTTTT
CASSSRQAGELFF
>TRBJ2-1|TRBD2|TRBV6-1|NA
TGTGCCAGCAGTGAACAAGGGGCGGGACTAGCGCCGAGCTCCTACAATGAGCAGTTCTTC
CASSEQGAGLAPSSYNEQFF
>TRBJ2-5|NA|TRBV19|NA
TGTGCCAGTAACGGAGGGGGCTCAGAGACCCAGTACTTC
CASNGGGSETQYF
>TRBJ1-6|NA|TRBV5-8|once
TGTGCCAGCAGCTTGGCAGGGGCGTTAGGTACTTCACCCCTCCACTTT
CASSLAGALGTSPLHF
>TRBJ1-1|NA|TRBV3-1/TRBV3-2|NA
TGTGCCAGCAGCCTCTTTTCCGACACTGAAGCTTTCTTT
CASSLFSDTEAFF
>TRBJ2-1|TRBD1|TRBV14|NA
TGTGCCAGCAGCCTCCGGGACAGGGCCAATGAGCAGTTCTTC
CASSLRDRANEQFF
>TRBJ2-7|NA|TRBV5-4|NA
TGTGCCAGCAGTCTCATCGACAGTCGCTACGAGCAGTACTTC
CASSLIDSRYEQYF